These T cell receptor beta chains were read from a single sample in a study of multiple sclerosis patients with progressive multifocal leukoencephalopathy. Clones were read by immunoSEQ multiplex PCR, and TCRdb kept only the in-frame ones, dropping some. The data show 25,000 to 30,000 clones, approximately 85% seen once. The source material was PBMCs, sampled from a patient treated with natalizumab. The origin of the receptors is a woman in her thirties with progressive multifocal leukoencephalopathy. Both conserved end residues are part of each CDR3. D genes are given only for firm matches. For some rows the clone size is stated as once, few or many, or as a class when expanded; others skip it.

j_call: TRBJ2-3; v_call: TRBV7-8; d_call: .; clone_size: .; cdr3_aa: CASSLETDTQYF; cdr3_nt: TGTGCCAGCAGCCTAGAGACAGATACGCAGTATTTT
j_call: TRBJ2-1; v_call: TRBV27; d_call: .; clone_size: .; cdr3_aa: CASSSDSLSYNEQFF; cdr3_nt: TGTGCCAGCTCCTCGGACAGCCTCTCCTACAATGAGCAGTTCTTC
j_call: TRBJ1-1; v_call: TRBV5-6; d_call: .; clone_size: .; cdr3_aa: CASSPSTGTEAFF; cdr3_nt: TGTGCCAGCAGCCCGTCTACGGGGACTGAAGCTTTCTTT
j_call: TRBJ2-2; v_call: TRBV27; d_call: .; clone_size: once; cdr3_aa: CASSFWKEFWRPPGELFF; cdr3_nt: TGTGCCAGCAGTTTCTGGAAGGAATTTTGGAGGCCTCCCGGGGAGCTGTTTTTT
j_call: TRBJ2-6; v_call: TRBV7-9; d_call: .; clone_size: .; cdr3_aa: CASSLGTRSGANVLTF; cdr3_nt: TGTGCCAGCAGCTTAGGTACAAGGTCTGGGGCCAACGTCCTGACTTTC
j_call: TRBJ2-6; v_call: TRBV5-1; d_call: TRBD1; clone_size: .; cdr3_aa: CASSSGQGTGANVLTF; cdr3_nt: TGCGCCAGCAGCTCGGGACAGGGTACTGGGGCCAACGTCCTGACTTTC
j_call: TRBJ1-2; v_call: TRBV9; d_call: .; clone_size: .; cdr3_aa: CASSPRTQPGYTF; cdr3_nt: TGTGCCAGCAGCCCCCGGACCCAACCCGGCTACACCTTC
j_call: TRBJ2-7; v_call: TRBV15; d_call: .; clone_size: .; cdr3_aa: CATSGGDYEQYF; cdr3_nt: TGTGCCACCAGCGGCGGGGACTACGAGCAGTACTTC
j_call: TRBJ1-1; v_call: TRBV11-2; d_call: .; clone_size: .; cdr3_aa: CASSPWRGATTPSTEAFF; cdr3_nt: TGTGCCAGCAGCCCCTGGAGGGGGGCAACAACCCCTTCCACTGAAGCTTTCTTT
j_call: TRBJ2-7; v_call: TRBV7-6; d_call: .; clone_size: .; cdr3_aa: CASGRGNEQYF; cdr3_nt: TGTGCCAGCGGGAGGGGGAACGAGCAGTACTTC
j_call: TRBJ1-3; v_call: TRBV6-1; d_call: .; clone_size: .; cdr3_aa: CASTSGNSGNTIYF; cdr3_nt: TGTGCCAGCACCTCAGGCAACTCTGGAAACACCATATATTTT
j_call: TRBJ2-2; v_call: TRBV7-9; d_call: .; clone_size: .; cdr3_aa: CASIPLGQERRGTGELFF; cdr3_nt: TGTGCCAGCATCCCCCTGGGCCAGGAACGCCGAGGGACCGGGGAGCTGTTTTTT
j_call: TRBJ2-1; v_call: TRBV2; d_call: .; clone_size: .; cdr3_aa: CASTTYSEQFF; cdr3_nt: TGTGCCAGCACAACTTATAGTGAGCAGTTCTTC
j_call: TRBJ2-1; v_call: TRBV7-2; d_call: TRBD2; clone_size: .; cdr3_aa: CASTRGSGNTYNEQFF; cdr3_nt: TGTGCCAGCACCAGGGGTAGCGGGAACACCTACAATGAGCAGTTCTTC
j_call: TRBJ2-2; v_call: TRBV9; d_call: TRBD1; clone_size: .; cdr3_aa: CASSYHPGGQGASATGELFF; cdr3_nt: TGTGCCAGCAGCTACCACCCGGGGGGACAGGGGGCTTCCGCCACCGGGGAGCTGTTTTTT
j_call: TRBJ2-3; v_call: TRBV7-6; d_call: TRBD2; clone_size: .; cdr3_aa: CASSLGGSGTDTQYF; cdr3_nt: TGTGCCAGCAGCTTAGGCGGGAGCGGCACAGATACGCAGTATTTT
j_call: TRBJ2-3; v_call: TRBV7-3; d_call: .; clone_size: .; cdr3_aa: CASSPRHRVNYTQYF; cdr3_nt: TGTGCCAGCAGCCCCCGGCACAGGGTAAACTATACGCAGTATTTT
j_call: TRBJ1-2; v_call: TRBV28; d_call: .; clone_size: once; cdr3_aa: CASSSVVGYTF; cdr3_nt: TGTGCCAGCAGCTCCGTGGTAGGCTACACCTTC
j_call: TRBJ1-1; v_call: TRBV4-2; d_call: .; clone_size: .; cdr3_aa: CASSQDSRGGAEAFF; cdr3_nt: TGTGCCAGCAGCCAAGATAGCAGGGGAGGGGCTGAAGCTTTCTTT
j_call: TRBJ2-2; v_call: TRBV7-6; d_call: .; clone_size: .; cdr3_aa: CASSFVKSTGELFF; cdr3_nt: TGTGCCAGCAGCTTTGTCAAATCCACCGGGGAGCTGTTTTTT
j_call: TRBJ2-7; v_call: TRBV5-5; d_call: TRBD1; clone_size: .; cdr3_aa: CASSSEGARPYEQYF; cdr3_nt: TGTGCCAGCAGCTCCGAGGGGGCGCGGCCTTACGAGCAGTACTTC
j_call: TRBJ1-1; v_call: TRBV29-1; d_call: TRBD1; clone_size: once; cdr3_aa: CSVGPADRVTEAFF; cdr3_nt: TGCAGCGTTGGCCCTGCGGACAGGGTCACTGAAGCTTTCTTT
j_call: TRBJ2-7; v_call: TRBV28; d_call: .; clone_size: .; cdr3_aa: CASSTSYEQYF; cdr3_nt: TGTGCCAGCAGTACCTCCTACGAGCAGTACTTC
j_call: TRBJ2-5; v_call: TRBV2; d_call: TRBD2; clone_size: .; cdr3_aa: CASSETSGGKETQYF; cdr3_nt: TGTGCCAGCAGTGAAACTAGCGGGGGGAAAGAGACCCAGTACTTC
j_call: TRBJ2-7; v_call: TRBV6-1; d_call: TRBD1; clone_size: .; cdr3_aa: CASSRLGTGGEQYF; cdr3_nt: TGTGCCAGCAGCCGATTGGGCACAGGGGGGGAGCAGTACTTC
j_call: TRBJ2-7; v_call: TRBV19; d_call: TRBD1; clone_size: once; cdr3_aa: CASSIDQATGVYEQYF; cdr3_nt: TGTGCCAGTAGTATAGATCAGGCGACAGGGGTCTACGAGCAGTACTTC